Following are 24 T cell receptor beta chains from one sample sequenced in a study of graft-versus-host responses after intestinal transplantation. Profiled with immunoSEQ multiplex PCR; TCRdb holds only in-frame clones, not every one. The top ten clones hold around 1.5% of a sample with about 57,000 clones, 70% to 90% of them seen once. Specimen: PBMCs, collected 26 days after transplant. Receptors were obtained from a human patient who received an intestinal transplant, so some T cells may come from the graft donor.

The V call is TRBV2, the J call TRBJ2-1, with D tentatively TRBD2 (6 bases). The V end lost 8 bases, the J end lost 2 bases, and 28 bases lay between the germline ends. CDR1 is SNHLY and CDR2 is FYNNEI in the germline V gene. This CDR3 contains 19 residues. CDR3 region: CASALRGGTTAGTYNEQFF. CDR3 coding DNA: TGTGCCAGCGCACTACGTGGCGGAACCACGGCGGGGACCTACAATGAGCAGTTCTTC.

The chain couples TRBV5-6 to TRBJ1-2, with D tentatively TRBD1 (6 bases). Germline CDR1 reads SGHDT; CDR2 reads YYEEEE. Deletions cut 0 bases from V and 4 bases from J, with 13 bases between. The CDR3 length is 15 residues. In nucleotides, the CDR3 is TGTGCCAGCAGCTTGGGACAGGCCATACTCTATGGCTACACCTTC. This gives the protein CASSLGQAILYGYTF.

Only one count was recorded for this clone. The rearrangement joins TRBV28 to TRBJ2-3, with a weak D call TRBD1 (6 bases). Germline CDR1 and CDR2: MDHEN and SYDVKM. V gave up 5 bases and J gave up 0 bases, with 15 bases separating them. This CDR3 has 16 amino acids. The CDR3 spells CASSRTVYSSTDTQYF. In DNA form, the CDR3 reads TGTGCCAGCAGTCGGACAGTTTATTCTAGCACAGATACGCAGTATTTT.

This clone was seen just once. The chain has TRBV27 and TRBJ2-1; D is uncertain. V lost 0 bases and J 0 bases, leaving 9 bases between the germline ends. Per the germline V gene, CDR1 is MNHEY and CDR2 is SMNVEV (reference sequence). The CDR3 has 16 amino acids. The CDR3 here is CASSLSAVSSYNEQFF. CDR3 sequence (DNA): TGTGCCAGCAGTTTATCGGCGGTCAGCTCCTACAATGAGCAGTTCTTC.

This clone appeared a single time. This chain links TRBV28 with TRBJ1-2, with D possibly matching TRBD1 (6 bases). This CDR3 has 14 amino acids. Trimming cost V 3 bases and J 4 bases, with 12 bases left between them. CDR1 is MDHEN, CDR2 SYDVKM, per germline. In DNA form, the CDR3 reads TGTGCCAGCAGTTTGGAGGGGGGGAGCTATGGCTACACCTTC. Translating gives CASSLEGGSYGYTF.

The CDR3 sequence is CASTLRPGGPLHEQFF. The CDR3 nucleotides are TGTGCCAGCACCCTACGTCCGGGAGGGCCCTTACACGAGCAGTTCTTC. This chain joins TRBV27 and TRBJ2-1; 8 positions agree with TRBD2. The germline V gene has CDR1 MNHEY and CDR2 SMNVEV (reference sequence). J lost 10 bases, V lost 7 bases, and 18 bases had no gene match. This CDR3 spans 16 amino acids.

This sequence joins TRBV13 and TRBJ2-5; D may be TRBD2 (5 bases). CDR3 length equals 18 residues. V lost 4 bases to trimming and J lost 0 bases, with 21 bases between them. In germline, CDR1 is PRHDT, CDR2 FYEKMQ (reference sequence). CDR3 in amino acids: CASSSAIHGEKDQETQYF. CDR3 nucleotide sequence: TGTGCCAGCAGCTCGGCGATACACGGGGAAAAGGACCAAGAGACCCAGTACTTC.

The chain uses TRBV29-1 and TRBJ2-5, with a possible D match to TRBD1 (6 bases). The CDR3 is made up of 12 amino acids. From germline, CDR1 is SQVTM and CDR2 ANQGSEA. The germline V and J ends were trimmed by 8 bases and 3 bases, with 13 bases remaining between them. In DNA, the CDR3 is TGCAGCCTGCAGGGGCGAGAAGAGACCCAGTACTTC. Protein product: CSLQGREETQYF.

The chain employs TRBV6-1 and TRBJ2-7, with D tentatively TRBD2 (6 bases). V dropped 0 bases and J dropped 6 bases, with 9 bases sitting between them. Germline loops: CDR1 MNHNS, CDR2 SASEGT. CDR3 length: 13 amino acids. DNA for the CDR3: TGTGCCAGCAGTGAAGCTTGGAGGGTCGAGCAGTACTTC. This encodes CASSEAWRVEQYF.

Only one count was recorded for this clone. The V and J genes are TRBV27 and TRBJ2-7; the match to TRBD2 covers 8 bases. CDR3 length equals 16 residues. Germline V gene data show CDR1 as MNHEY and CDR2 as SMNVEV (reference sequence). V lost 6 bases to trimming and J lost 3 bases; unmatched junction nucleotides: 13. In DNA, the CDR3 is TGTGCCAGCAGCCCTGAGGCGGGAGGCGGCTACTACGAGCAGTACTTC. It encodes CASSPEAGGGYYEQYF.

This chain connects TRBV5-4 to TRBJ2-1; possibly TRBD1 for D (6 bases). Trimming cost V 3 bases and J 4 bases, with 14 bases left between them. The germline gives CDR1 SGHNT, CDR2 YYREEE (reference sequence). There are 15 residues in the CDR3. Here the CDR3 reads CASSWGPRGYNEQFF. The CDR3 nucleotides read TGTGCCAGCAGCTGGGGGCCACGAGGTTACAATGAGCAGTTCTTC.

The J gene is TRBJ2-7, the V gene TRBV11-2; D may be TRBD1 (5 bases). This CDR3 has 13 residues. V was shortened by 5 bases and J by 3 bases, with 11 bases between the two germline ends. Germline loops: CDR1 SGHAT, CDR2 FQNNGV. This CDR3 reads CASSPETVYEQYV. The CDR3 DNA sequence: TGTGCCAGCAGCCCCGAGACAGTCTACGAGCAGTACGTC.

The CDR3 loop reads CASSLTGQENYGYTF. In DNA form, the CDR3 reads TGTGCCAGCAGCTTAACGGGACAGGAGAACTATGGCTACACCTTC. The chain is built from TRBV7-9 and TRBJ1-2; 8 nucleotides align to TRBD1. The CDR3 has 15 amino acids. After removal of 2 bases from V and 2 bases from J, the junction contained 4 bases not matched to a gene. Per germline, CDR1 SEHNR and CDR2 FQNEAQ (reference sequence).

The chain links TRBV5-6 to TRBJ1-2; a weak D match, TRBD1 (5 bases). This CDR3 contains 12 residues. V dropped 4 bases and J dropped 6 bases, with 10 bases sitting between them. From germline, CDR1 is SGHDT and CDR2 YYEEEE. CDR3 sequence reads: CASSLDRDGYTF. The CDR3 DNA reads as TGTGCCAGCAGCCTTGACAGAGATGGCTACACCTTC.

The rearrangement links TRBV14 to TRBJ2-7; the D gene is possibly TRBD1 (6 bases). Per the germline V gene, CDR1 is SGHDN and CDR2 is FVKESK. The CDR3 sequence is 13 residues long. V was trimmed by 0 bases and J by 7 bases, leaving 10 bases between them. The CDR3 protein is CASSQDIQGEQYF. The CDR3, as DNA: TGTGCCAGCAGCCAAGATATCCAGGGGGAGCAGTACTTC. The whole variable domain, remainder taken from reference TRBV14 and TRBJ2-7, is EAGVTQFPSHSVIEKGQTVTLRCDPISGHDNLYWYRRVMGKEIKFLLHFVKESKQDESGMPNNRFLAERTGGTYSTLKVQPAELEDSGVYFCASSQDIQGEQYFGPGTRLTVT.

The V and J genes are TRBV5-1 and TRBJ1-1, with 7 bases lining up with TRBD1. This CDR3 region has 15 residues. Looked up from germline, CDR1 is SGHRS and CDR2 is YFSETQ. The ends lost 6 bases at V and 1 base at J; junction bases unmatched: 9. CDR3 region: CASNTYTGANTEAFF. CDR3 coding DNA: TGCGCCAGCAACACCTATACAGGGGCGAACACTGAAGCTTTCTTT.

This clone appeared a single time. The V and J genes are TRBV6-6 and TRBJ2-7; weak D call: TRBD2 (6 bases). The V gene's germline CDR1 is MNHNY and CDR2 SVGAGI (reference sequence). CDR3 length: 14 residues. V lost 2 bases to trimming and J lost 1 base, with 9 bases between them. CDR3 residues: CASSYGTLSYEQYF. As DNA, the CDR3 is TGTGCCAGCAGTTACGGGACTCTTTCCTACGAGCAGTACTTC.

The rearrangement joins TRBV5-1 to TRBJ1-1, with D possibly TRBD1 on 6 matching bases. Trimming left V 4 bases short and J 4 bases short, with 14 bases between. This CDR3 is 14 amino acids long. Germline CDR1 is SGHRS and CDR2 is YFSETQ. The CDR3 bases are TGCGCCAGCAGCCCAGGGGAATTGGGCACTGAAGCTTTCTTT. Translating gives CASSPGELGTEAFF. The full variable domain, in which reference TRBV5-1 and TRBJ1-1 provide the parts outside the CDR3, is KAGVTQTPRYLIKTRGQQVTLSCSPISGHRSVSWYQQTPGQGLQFLFEYFSETQRNKGNFPGRFSGRQFSNSRSEMNVSTLELGDSALYLCASSPGELGTEAFFGQGTRLTVV.

V is TRBV28 and J is TRBJ1-1; no clear D. Germline CDR1 reads MDHEN; CDR2 reads SYDVKM. V lost 6 bases to trimming and J lost 0 bases, with 14 bases between them. CDR3 size: 15 residues. The CDR3 nucleotides read TGTGCCAGCAGACGAACCTCCGGTCTGAACACTGAAGCTTTCTTT. Translating gives CASRRTSGLNTEAFF.

CDR3 DNA: TGTGCCAGCAGCATGACAGGTTCCTCCTACGAGCAGTACTTC. It encodes CASSMTGSSYEQYF. J is TRBJ2-7 and V is TRBV5-4, with D perhaps matching TRBD1 (6 bases). Germline CDR1 SGHNT, CDR2 YYREEE (reference sequence). The CDR3 has 14 amino acids. V lost 4 bases and J lost 0, with 11 bases in between.

The chain couples TRBV11-2 to TRBJ2-7, with 9 bases matching TRBD2. Trimming at V came to 1 base and at J to 3 bases, leaving 4 bases not matched to a gene. The CDR3 contains 15 residues. Per the germline V gene, CDR1 is SGHAT and CDR2 is FQNNGV. The CDR3 region has the DNA TGTGCCAGCAGCTTAGTAGCGGGGGCCGTCTACGAGCAGTACTTC. It translates to CASSLVAGAVYEQYF.

The chain couples TRBV2 to TRBJ2-2, with TRBD1 matching over 10 bases. The CDR3 is made up of 15 amino acids. Germline V lookup: CDR1 SNHLY, CDR2 FYNNEI. J was trimmed by 7 bases and V by 5 bases; bases with no gene match: 7. In nucleotides, the CDR3 is TGTGCCAGCAGTCCCACGACAGGGGGCATCGGGGAGCTGTTTTTT. Protein product: CASSPTTGGIGELFF.

This clone appeared a single time. V is TRBV28 and J is TRBJ1-1, with D possibly TRBD1 on 6 matching bases. CDR3 length equals 12 residues. Germline V CDR1 and CDR2: MDHEN, SYDVKM. Trimming stripped 8 bases from V and 6 bases from J, with 13 bases between. The CDR3 here is CASRQGRPEAFF. The CDR3 DNA reads TGTGCCAGCCGGCAGGGGAGACCTGAAGCTTTCTTT.

The rearrangement joins TRBV27 to TRBJ2-1; the D is unclear. This CDR3 has 13 residues. With 5 bases removed from V and 8 bases from J, the gap between germline ends came to 13 bases. Germline-derived CDR1 and CDR2 are MNHEY and SMNVEV (reference sequence). CDR3 loop: CASSPNFSYEQFF. The CDR3 DNA is TGTGCCAGCAGTCCCAACTTCTCTTATGAGCAGTTCTTC.